This T cell receptor beta chain was recovered during a study of T cell repertoires in cytomegalovirus infection. MiXCR, run by TCRdb on the reads, gives a single entry per CDR3 protein. Of hundreds of thousands of distinct CDR3 sequences listed, roughly a third were seen once; the top ten hold around an eighth. This CDR3 contains 15 residues. With 0 bases removed from V and 6 bases from J, the gap between germline ends came to 9 bases. CDR1 is LNHNV and CDR2 is YYDKDF in the germline V gene (reference sequence). Of note for this clonotype: Its matching antigen is unknown.

This chain links TRBV15 with TRBJ2-6; tentatively, D is TRBD1 (6 bases). The sequenced sample was cultured CD8+ T cells from PBMCs, obtained from culture after CMV antigen stimulation. This sequence was found in a human donor in good health (CMV status not recorded). Some clones in this sample may be carry-over from other donors' samples. The CDR3 region has the DNA TGTGCCACCAGCAGAGATCAGGGGTCGGCCAACGTCCTGACTTTC. Amino acids: CATSRDQGSANVLTF.